The entry below gives a single T cell receptor (beta chain) sequence along with its context. Antigen: not known. DNA at about 210 ng, about 30,000 T cell genomes, went into sorted-subset replicate PCRs. Original processing methods: As immunoSEQ supplied junction-only sequences (without quality scores), filtering differed. Data came from immunoSEQ multiplex PCR; TCRdb stores just in-frame clones and leaves some out. That table gives V, J and clone size, and the DNA gave D and trimming. The sample lists a few hundred thousand clones, roughly 70% occurring once. This sample was included in a study of shared clonotypes between healthy human individuals. Overall study findings and caveats: Shared clonotypes: about 4.6% naive CD4, 3.5% to 4% naive CD8, roughly 2.4% memory CD4, 0.4% to 0.45% memory CD8. Sampling was confined to blood; repertoires within tissues likely differ.

The receptor was derived from a man younger than 45 in good health. Sequencing used memory CD4+ T cells sorted from blood. Subset here: CD45RA-negative fraction.

The CDR3 protein is CASSTRGRSYEQYF. The CDR3 DNA is TGTGCCAGCAGTACTAGGGGTAGGTCCTACGAGCAGTACTTC. The chain uses TRBV27 and TRBJ2-7; perhaps D is TRBD1 or TRBD2 (5 bases each). The CDR3 runs 14 residues. Trimming stripped 5 bases from V and 1 base from J, with 12 bases between. Germline V gene data show CDR1 as MNHEY and CDR2 as SMNVEV (reference sequence).